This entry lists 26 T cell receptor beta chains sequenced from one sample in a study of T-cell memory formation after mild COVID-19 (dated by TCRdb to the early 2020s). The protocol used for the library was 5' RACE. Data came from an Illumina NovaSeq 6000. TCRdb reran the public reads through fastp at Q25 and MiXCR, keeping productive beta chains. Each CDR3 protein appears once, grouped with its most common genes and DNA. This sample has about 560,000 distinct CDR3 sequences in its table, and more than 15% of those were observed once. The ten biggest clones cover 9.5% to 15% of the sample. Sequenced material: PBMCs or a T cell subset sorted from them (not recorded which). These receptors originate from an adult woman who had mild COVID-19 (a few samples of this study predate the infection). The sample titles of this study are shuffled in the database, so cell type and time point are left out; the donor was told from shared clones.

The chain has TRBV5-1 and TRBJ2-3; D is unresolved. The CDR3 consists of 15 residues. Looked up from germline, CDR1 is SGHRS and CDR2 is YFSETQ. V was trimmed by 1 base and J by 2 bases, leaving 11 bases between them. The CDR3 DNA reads TGCGCCAGCAGCTTGTCCGGACCCTACACAGATACGCAGTATTTT. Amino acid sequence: CASSLSGPYTDTQYF.

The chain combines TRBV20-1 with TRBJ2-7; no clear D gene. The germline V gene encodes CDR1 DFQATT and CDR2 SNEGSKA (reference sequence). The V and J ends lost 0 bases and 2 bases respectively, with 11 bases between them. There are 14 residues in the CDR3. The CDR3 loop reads CSARDRDGTYEQYF. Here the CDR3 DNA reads TGCAGTGCTAGAGATCGAGACGGCACCTACGAGCAGTACTTC.

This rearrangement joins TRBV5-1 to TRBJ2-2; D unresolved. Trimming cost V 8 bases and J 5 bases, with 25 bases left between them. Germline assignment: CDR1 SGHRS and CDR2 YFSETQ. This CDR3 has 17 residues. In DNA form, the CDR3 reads TGCGCCAGGAGCCGTCAGCCGAGCGAAGGTGGAACCGGGGAGCTGTTTTTT. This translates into CARSRQPSEGGTGELFF.

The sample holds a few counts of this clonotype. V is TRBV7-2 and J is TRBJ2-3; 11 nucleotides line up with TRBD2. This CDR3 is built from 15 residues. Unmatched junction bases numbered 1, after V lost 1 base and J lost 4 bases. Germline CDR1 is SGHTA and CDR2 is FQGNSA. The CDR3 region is CASSLELAGADTQYF. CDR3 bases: TGTGCCAGCAGCTTAGAACTAGCGGGGGCAGATACGCAGTATTTT.

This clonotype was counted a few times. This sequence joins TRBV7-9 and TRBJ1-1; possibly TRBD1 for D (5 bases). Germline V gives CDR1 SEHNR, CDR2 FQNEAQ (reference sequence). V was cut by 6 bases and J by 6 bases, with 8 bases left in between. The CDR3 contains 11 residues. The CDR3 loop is CASRAGSEAFF. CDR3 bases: TGTGCCAGCAGAGCAGGGTCTGAAGCTTTCTTT.

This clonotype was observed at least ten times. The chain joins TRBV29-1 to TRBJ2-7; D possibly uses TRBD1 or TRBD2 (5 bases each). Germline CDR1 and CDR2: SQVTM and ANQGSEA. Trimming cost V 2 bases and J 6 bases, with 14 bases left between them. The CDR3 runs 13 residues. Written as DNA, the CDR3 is TGCAGCGTTGAATTCGCGTCCGGGACCGAGCAGTACTTC. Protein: CSVEFASGTEQYF.

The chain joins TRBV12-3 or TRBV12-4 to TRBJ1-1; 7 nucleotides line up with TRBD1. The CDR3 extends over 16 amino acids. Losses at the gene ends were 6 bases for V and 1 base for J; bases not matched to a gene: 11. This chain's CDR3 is CASSPGQDFWNTEAFF. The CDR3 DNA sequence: TGTGCCAGCAGCCCCGGACAGGACTTTTGGAACACTGAAGCTTTCTTT.

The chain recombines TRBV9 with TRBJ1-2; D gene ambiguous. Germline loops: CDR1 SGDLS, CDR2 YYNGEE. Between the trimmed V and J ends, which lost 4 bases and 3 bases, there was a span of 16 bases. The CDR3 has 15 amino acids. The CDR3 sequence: CASSSDTGSYYGYTF. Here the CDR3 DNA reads TGTGCCAGCAGCAGCGACACGGGTAGCTACTATGGCTACACCTTC.

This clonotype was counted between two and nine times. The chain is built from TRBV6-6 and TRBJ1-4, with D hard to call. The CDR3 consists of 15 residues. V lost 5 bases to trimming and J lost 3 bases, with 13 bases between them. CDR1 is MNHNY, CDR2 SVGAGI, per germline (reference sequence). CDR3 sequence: CASSPADGSNEKLFF. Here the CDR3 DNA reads TGTGCCAGCAGTCCCGCGGATGGCTCTAATGAAAAACTGTTTTTT.

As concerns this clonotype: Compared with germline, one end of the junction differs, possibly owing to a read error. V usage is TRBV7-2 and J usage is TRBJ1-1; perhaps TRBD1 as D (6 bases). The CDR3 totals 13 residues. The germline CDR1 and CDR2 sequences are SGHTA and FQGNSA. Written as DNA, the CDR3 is TGTGCCAGCAGCGTAGCGGACAGCCTTGAAGCTTTCTTT. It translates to CASSVADSLEAFF. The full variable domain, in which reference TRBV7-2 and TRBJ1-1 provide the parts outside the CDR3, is GAGVSQSPSNKVTEKGKDVELRCDPISGHTALYWYRQSLGQGLEFLIYFQGNSAPDKSGLPSDRFSAERTGGSVSTLTIQRTQQEDSAVYLCASSVADSLEAFFGQGTRLTVV.

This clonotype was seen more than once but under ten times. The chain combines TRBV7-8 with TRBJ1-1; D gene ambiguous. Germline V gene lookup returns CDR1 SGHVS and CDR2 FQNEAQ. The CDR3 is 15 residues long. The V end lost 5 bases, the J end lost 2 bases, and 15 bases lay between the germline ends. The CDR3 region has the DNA TGTGCCAGCAGCCCCCTGAGAAATCTTAACACTGAAGCTTTCTTT. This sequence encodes CASSPLRNLNTEAFF.

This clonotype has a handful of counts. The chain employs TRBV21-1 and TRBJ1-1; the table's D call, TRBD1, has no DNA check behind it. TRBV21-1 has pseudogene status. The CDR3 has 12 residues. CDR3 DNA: TGTGCCAGCAGCAAAGTAGGGCGGGAAGCTTTCTTT. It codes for CASSKVGREAFF.

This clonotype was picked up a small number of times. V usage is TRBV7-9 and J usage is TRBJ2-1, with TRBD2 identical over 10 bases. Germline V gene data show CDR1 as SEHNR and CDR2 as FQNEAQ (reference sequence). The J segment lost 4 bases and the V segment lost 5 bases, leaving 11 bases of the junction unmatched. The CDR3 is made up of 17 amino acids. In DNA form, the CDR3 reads TGTGCCAGCAGCCCCCACCTTACTAGCGGGACGTACAATGAGCAGTTCTTC. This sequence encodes CASSPHLTSGTYNEQFF.

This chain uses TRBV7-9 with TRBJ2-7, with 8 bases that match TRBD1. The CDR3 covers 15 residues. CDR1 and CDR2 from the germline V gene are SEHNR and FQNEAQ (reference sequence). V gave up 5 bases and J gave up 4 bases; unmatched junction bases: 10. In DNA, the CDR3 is TGTGCCAGCAGCGAAAATATCAGGGGGCTGTACGAGCAGTACTTC. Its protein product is CASSENIRGLYEQYF.

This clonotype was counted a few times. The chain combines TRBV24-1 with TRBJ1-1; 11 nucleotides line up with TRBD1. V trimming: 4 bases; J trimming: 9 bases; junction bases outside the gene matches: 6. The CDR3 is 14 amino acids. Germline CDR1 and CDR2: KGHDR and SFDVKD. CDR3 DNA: TGTGCCACCAGTGACCCCGGACAGGGGGCCCAAGCTTTCTTT. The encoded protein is CATSDPGQGAQAFF.

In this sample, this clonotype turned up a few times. CDR3 coding DNA: TGTGCCAGCTCACCACCTGGCCGCGGCACAGATACGCAGTATTTT. Its protein is CASSPPGRGTDTQYF. This rearrangement joins TRBV18 to TRBJ2-3; no definite D call. V was shortened by 0 bases and J by 1 base, with 8 bases between the two germline ends. From germline, CDR1 is KGHSH and CDR2 LQKENI. The CDR3 consists of 15 residues.

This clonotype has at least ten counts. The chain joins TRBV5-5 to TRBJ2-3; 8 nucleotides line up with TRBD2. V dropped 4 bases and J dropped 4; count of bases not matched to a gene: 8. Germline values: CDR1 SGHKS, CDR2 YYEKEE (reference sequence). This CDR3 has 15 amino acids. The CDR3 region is CASSLPSGSADTQYF. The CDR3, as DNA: TGTGCCAGCAGCCTCCCCAGCGGGAGTGCAGATACGCAGTATTTT.

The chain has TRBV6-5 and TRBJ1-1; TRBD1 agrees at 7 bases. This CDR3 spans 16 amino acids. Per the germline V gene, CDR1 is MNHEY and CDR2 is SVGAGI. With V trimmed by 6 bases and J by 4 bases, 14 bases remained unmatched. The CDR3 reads CASSLYTGAPGTEAFF. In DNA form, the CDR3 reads TGTGCCAGCAGCCTCTATACAGGGGCGCCGGGCACTGAAGCTTTCTTT.

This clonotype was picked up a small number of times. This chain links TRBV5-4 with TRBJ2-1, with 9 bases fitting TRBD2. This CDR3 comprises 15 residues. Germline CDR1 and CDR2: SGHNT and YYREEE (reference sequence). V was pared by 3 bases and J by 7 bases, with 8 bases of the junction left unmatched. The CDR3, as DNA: TGTGCCAGCAGCTCCCTAGCGGGGCCGGGAAATGAGCAGTTCTTC. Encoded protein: CASSSLAGPGNEQFF.

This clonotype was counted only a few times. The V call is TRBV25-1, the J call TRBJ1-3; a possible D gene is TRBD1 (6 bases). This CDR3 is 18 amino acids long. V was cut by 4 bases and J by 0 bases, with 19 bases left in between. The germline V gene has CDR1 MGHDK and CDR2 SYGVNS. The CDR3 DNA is TGTGCCAGCAGTGGGTCGGGGCAGGGGAAGTCCTCTGGAAACACCATATATTTT. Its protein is CASSGSGQGKSSGNTIYF.

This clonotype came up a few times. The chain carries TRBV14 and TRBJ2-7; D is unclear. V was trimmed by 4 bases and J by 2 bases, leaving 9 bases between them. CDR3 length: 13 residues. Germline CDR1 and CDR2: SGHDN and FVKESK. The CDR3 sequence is CASSRGPPYEQYF. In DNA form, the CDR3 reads TGTGCCAGCAGCCGCGGACCTCCCTACGAGCAGTACTTC.

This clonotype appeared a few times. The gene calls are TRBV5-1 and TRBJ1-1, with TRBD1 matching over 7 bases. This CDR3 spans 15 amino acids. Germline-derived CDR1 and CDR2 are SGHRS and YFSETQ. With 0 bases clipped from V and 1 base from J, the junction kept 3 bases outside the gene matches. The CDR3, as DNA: TGCGCCAGCAGCTTGGGGACAGGTTCGAACACTGAAGCTTTCTTT. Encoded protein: CASSLGTGSNTEAFF.

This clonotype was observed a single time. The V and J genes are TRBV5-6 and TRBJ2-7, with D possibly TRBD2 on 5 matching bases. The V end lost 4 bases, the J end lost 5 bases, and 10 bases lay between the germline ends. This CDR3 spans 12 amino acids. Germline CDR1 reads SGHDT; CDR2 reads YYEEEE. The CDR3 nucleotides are TGTGCCAGCAGCCCGGGATCTCACGAGCAGTACTTC. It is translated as CASSPGSHEQYF.

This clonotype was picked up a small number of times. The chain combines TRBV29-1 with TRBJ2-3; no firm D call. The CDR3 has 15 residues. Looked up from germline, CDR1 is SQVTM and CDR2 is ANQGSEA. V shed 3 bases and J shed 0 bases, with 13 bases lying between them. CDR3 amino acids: CSVDSGRPSTDTQYF. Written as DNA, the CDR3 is TGCAGCGTTGATTCGGGCCGCCCTAGCACAGATACGCAGTATTTT.

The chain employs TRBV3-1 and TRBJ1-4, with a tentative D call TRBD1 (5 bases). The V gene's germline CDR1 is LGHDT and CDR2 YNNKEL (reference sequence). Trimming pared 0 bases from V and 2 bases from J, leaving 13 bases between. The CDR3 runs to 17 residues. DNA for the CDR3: TGTGCCAGCAGCCAAGATATCGGGGCAGGCACTAATGAAAAACTGTTTTTT. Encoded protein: CASSQDIGAGTNEKLFF. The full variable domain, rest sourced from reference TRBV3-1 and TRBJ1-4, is DTAVSQTPKYLVTQMGNDKSIKCEQNLGHDTMYWYKQDSKKFLKIMFSYNNKELIINETVPNRFSPKSPDKAHLNLHINSLELGDSAVYFCASSQDIGAGTNEKLFFGSGTQLSVL.

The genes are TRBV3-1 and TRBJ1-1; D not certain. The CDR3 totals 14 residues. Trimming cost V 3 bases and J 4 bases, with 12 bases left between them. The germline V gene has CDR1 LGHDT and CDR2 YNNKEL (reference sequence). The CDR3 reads CASSHGVEFTEAFF. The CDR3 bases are TGTGCCAGCAGCCACGGGGTCGAATTCACTGAAGCTTTCTTT.